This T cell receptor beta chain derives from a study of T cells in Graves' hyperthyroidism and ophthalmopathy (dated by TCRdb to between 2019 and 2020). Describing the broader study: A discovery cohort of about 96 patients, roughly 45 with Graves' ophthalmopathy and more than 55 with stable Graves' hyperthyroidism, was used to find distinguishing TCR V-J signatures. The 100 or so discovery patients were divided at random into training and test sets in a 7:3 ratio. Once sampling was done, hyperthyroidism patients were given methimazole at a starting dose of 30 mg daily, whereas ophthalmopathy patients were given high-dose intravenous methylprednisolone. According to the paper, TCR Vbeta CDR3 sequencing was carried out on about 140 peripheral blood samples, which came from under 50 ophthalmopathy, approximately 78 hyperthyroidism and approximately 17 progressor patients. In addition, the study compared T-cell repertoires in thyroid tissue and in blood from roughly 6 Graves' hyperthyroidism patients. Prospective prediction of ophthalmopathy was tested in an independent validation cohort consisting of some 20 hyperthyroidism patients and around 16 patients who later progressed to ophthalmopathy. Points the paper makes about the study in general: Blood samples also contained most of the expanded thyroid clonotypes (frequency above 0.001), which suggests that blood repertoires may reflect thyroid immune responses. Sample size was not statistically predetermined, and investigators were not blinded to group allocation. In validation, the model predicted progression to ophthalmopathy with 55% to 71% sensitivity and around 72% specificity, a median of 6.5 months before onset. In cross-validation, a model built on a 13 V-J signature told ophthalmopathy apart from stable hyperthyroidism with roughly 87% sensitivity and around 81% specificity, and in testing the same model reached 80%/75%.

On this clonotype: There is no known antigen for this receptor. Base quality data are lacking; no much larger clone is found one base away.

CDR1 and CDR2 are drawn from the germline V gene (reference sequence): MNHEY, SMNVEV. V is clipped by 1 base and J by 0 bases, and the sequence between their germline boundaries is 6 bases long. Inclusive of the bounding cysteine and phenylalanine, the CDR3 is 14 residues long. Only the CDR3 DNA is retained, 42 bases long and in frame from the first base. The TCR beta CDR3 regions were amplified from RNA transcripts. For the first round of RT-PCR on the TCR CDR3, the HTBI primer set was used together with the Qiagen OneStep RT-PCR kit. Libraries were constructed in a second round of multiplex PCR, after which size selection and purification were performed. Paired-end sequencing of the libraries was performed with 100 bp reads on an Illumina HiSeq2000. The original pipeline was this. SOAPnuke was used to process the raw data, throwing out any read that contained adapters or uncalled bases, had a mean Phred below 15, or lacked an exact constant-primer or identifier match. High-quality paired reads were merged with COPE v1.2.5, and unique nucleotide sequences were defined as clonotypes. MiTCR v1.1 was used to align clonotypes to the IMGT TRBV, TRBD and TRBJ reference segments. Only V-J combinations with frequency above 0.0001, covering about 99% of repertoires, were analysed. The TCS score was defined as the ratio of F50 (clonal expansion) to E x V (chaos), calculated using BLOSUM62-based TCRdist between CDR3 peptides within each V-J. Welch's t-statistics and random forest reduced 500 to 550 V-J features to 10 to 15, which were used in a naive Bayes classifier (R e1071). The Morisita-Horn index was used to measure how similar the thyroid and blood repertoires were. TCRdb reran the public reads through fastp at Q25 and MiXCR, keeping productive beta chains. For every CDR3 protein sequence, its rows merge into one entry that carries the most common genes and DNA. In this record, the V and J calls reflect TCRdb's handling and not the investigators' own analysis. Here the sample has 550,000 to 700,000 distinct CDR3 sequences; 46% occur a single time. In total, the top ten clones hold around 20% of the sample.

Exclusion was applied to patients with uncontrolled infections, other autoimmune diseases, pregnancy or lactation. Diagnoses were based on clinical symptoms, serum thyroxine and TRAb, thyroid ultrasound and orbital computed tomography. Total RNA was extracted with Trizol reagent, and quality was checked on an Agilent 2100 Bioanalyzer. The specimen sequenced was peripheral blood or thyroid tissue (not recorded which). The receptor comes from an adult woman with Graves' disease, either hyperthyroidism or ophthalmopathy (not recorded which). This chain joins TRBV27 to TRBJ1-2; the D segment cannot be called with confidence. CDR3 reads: CASSLYATNYGYTF. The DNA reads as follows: TGTGCCAGCAGTTTATATGCTACTAACTATGGCTACACCTTC.